One sample yielded the 10 T cell receptor beta chains listed below, sequenced in a study of T-cell reconstitution after alpha-beta-depleted transplantation in children. Library preparation (for TCRbeta) was performed with unique molecular identifiers. A single record per CDR3 protein comes from TCRdb applying MiXCR to the PCR reads. The sample includes 300,000 or so distinct CDR3 sequences, approximately 20% of them seen just once. The source material was PBMCs, mostly from graft donor cells, sampled 180 days after TCRalphabeta/CD19-depleted stem cell transplant. The receptors here all came from a male patient between 10 and 17 years old who had a stem cell transplant for acute lymphoblastic leukemia, so the T cells may come from the graft donor.

This rearrangement joins TRBV12-3 or TRBV12-4 to TRBJ2-7; the D is unclear. The CDR3 has 11 amino acids. V lost 5 bases and J lost 10, with 12 bases in between. DNA for the CDR3: TGTGCCAGCAGTAACATTGGAGCCCAGTACTTC. Translation gives CASSNIGAQYF.

The chain joins TRBV9 to TRBJ2-2; D may correspond to TRBD1 or TRBD2 (5 bases each). The V and J ends lost 5 bases and 4 bases respectively, with 12 bases between them. This CDR3 is 14 amino acids long. Germline CDR1 and CDR2: SGDLS and YYNGEE. The CDR3 region is CASRPGPLTGELFF. The CDR3 nucleotides read TGTGCCAGCAGACCGGGACCCCTCACCGGGGAGCTGTTTTTT.

This clonotype was seen only a few times. Here the CDR3 reads CASSLVPALEAFF. CDR3 nucleotide sequence: TGCGCCAGCAGCTTGGTTCCAGCTTTAGAAGCTTTCTTT. The J gene is TRBJ1-1, the V gene TRBV5-1; the D is unclear. This CDR3 contains 13 residues. V lost 0 bases and J 8 bases, leaving 11 bases between the germline ends. The germline V gene has CDR1 SGHRS and CDR2 YFSETQ.

This chain joins TRBV5-1 and TRBJ2-1; TRBD2 matches 12 bases. The CDR3 runs to 17 residues. Germline CDR1 and CDR2: SGHRS and YFSETQ. V lost 0 bases, J lost 9 bases, and 10 bases stayed unmatched. CDR3 sequence: CASSLGYRTSGMVEQFF. The CDR3 DNA reads as TGCGCCAGCAGCTTGGGCTATCGGACTAGCGGGATGGTTGAGCAGTTCTTC.

This clonotype has a handful of counts. For the CDR3, the DNA is TGTGCCAGCAGTCGACTAGCGGGAGGGACCCCCTACGAGCAGTACTTC. Amino acid sequence: CASSRLAGGTPYEQYF. This chain uses TRBV6-1 with TRBJ2-7; the match to TRBD2 covers 14 bases. This CDR3 is 16 amino acids long. V was pared by 5 bases and J by 2 bases, with 5 bases of the junction left unmatched. Per germline, CDR1 MNHNS and CDR2 SASEGT.

This chain links TRBV19 with TRBJ2-7; D might be TRBD1 or TRBD2, each matching 5 bases. V lost 4 bases and J 2 bases, leaving 12 bases between the germline ends. The CDR3 length is 14 residues. Per germline, CDR1 LNHDA and CDR2 SQIVND (reference sequence). As DNA, the CDR3 is TGTGCCAGTAGTACGGGACGGCTCACCTACGAGCAGTACTTC. It translates to CASSTGRLTYEQYF.

The CDR3 loop reads CASSWGHSYEQYF. The CDR3 nucleotides are TGTGCCAGCAGCTGGGGACATTCCTACGAGCAGTACTTC. This chain joins TRBV11-2 and TRBJ2-7; possibly TRBD1 for D (6 bases). Germline values: CDR1 SGHAT, CDR2 FQNNGV. The V gene lost 4 bases and the J gene lost 1 base, with 8 bases spanning the gap. The CDR3 consists of 13 residues.

The CDR3 DNA sequence: TGTGCCAGCCGGGGGCTAGCCCGGAGGTCCACCGGGGAGCTGTTTTTT. It specifies CASRGLARRSTGELFF. The chain employs TRBV19 and TRBJ2-2, with D tentatively TRBD1 or TRBD2 (6 bases each). Trimming pared 9 bases from V and 4 bases from J, leaving 21 bases between. CDR1 and CDR2 from the germline V gene are LNHDA and SQIVND (reference sequence). The CDR3 is 16 amino acids.

V usage is TRBV6-5 and J usage is TRBJ2-3, with 9 bases matching TRBD2. Germline V gene lookup returns CDR1 MNHEY and CDR2 SVGAGI. The J segment lost 0 bases and the V segment lost 0 bases, leaving 1 base of the junction unmatched. The CDR3 extends over 16 amino acids. This CDR3 reads CASSYSTSGSTDTQYF. CDR3 DNA: TGTGCCAGCAGTTACTCGACTAGCGGCAGCACAGATACGCAGTATTTT.

The chain combines TRBV5-1 with TRBJ1-4; a weak D match, TRBD1 (6 bases). Germline V gene lookup returns CDR1 SGHRS and CDR2 YFSETQ. V dropped 3 bases and J dropped 3 bases, with 9 bases sitting between them. This CDR3 region has 14 residues. The CDR3 bases are TGCGCCAGCAGCTCGGACAGACCTAATGAAAAACTGTTTTTT. Encoded protein: CASSSDRPNEKLFF.